This TCR beta chain was obtained from a study of radiation and T cells in renal cell carcinoma. Across the study: Nephrectomy followed 15 Gy stereotactic body radiation by 4 weeks. Overall study findings and caveats: In blood, top tumor clones expanded by 2 weeks, shrinking by 4. No pretreatment tumor biopsies were available for baseline clonotypes.

The time point was: blood 2 weeks post-SBRT. Treatment described: 15 Gy SBRT to primary tumor, nephrectomy 4 weeks later. Clones were read by immunoSEQ multiplex PCR, and TCRdb kept only the in-frame ones, dropping some. The repertoire holds 160,000 or so clones, with approximately 90% as singletons. The CDR3 consists of 13 residues. Germline CDR1 reads MNHNS; CDR2 reads SASEGT. V was clipped by 8 bases and J by 1 base, with 11 bases between them. This clone was counted a few times. Its target is unknown. The clonotype originates from a woman aged 45-65 years with renal cell carcinoma. This chain links TRBV6-1 with TRBJ1-1, with unresolved D. The material sequenced was blood, taken from a patient whose treatment included radiotherapy and nephrectomy. CDR3 nucleotides: TGTGCCAGCTACTGGATGCAGAACACTGAAGCTTTCTTT. It yields the protein CASYWMQNTEAFF.